A selection of T cell receptor beta chains follows, all from one sample in a study of shared clonotypes between healthy human individuals. TCRdb's copy holds only in-frame clones and misses some; the assay was immunoSEQ multiplex PCR. The sample holds 2 million to 2.5 million clones; 80% to 95% are singletons and the top ten take approximately 0.4%. Material for sequencing was naive CD4+ T cells from PBMCs. The receptors come from a man aged 18 to 30 in good health. Some clones in this sample may be carry-over from other donors' samples. The CDR3 runs from the conserved cysteine through the conserved F or W. The order of the fields is J gene, clone size, D gene, V gene, CDR3 protein, CDR3 DNA. A D gene is named only where the DNA matches it firmly. Some rows mark clone size as missing; the rest say once, few, many or name a class of expanded clone.

J gene: TRBJ2-2
clone size: -
D gene: TRBD2
V gene: TRBV28
CDR3 protein: CASSLLAGRNTGELFF
CDR3 DNA: TGTGCCAGCAGTCTACTAGCGGGGAGAAACACCGGGGAGCTGTTTTTT

J gene: TRBJ1-1
clone size: few
D gene: -
V gene: TRBV6-1
CDR3 protein: CASSPYTEAFF
CDR3 DNA: TGTGCCAGCAGCCCATACACTGAAGCTTTCTTT

J gene: TRBJ1-2
clone size: -
D gene: -
V gene: TRBV6-1
CDR3 protein: CASSEVAGQYTF
CDR3 DNA: TGTGCCAGCAGTGAAGTTGCAGGGCAATACACCTTC

J gene: TRBJ1-5
clone size: once
D gene: TRBD1
V gene: TRBV7-9
CDR3 protein: CASTRDSQHQPQHF
CDR3 DNA: TGTGCCAGCACCCGGGACAGCCAGCATCAGCCCCAGCATTTT

J gene: TRBJ2-2
clone size: -
D gene: TRBD1
V gene: TRBV2
CDR3 protein: CASSGQGGTGELFF
CDR3 DNA: TGTGCCAGCTCCGGACAGGGCGGCACCGGGGAGCTGTTTTTT

J gene: TRBJ2-1
clone size: -
D gene: -
V gene: TRBV9
CDR3 protein: CASSVDEAGYNEQFF
CDR3 DNA: TGTGCCAGCAGCGTAGATGAGGCAGGCTACAATGAGCAGTTCTTC

J gene: TRBJ2-7
clone size: -
D gene: TRBD2
V gene: TRBV14
CDR3 protein: CASSLRGRGDYEQYF
CDR3 DNA: TGTGCCAGCAGCCTCCGCGGGCGGGGGGACTACGAGCAGTACTTC

J gene: TRBJ2-1
clone size: -
D gene: -
V gene: TRBV11-2
CDR3 protein: CASSFWANEQFF
CDR3 DNA: TGTGCCAGCAGCTTTTGGGCCAATGAGCAGTTCTTC

J gene: TRBJ2-7
clone size: once
D gene: TRBD2
V gene: TRBV5-1
CDR3 protein: CASSQNTKHTAGRSFYEQYF
CDR3 DNA: TGCGCCAGCAGCCAAAACACTAAACATACGGCCGGGAGGTCCTTCTACGAGCAGTACTTC

J gene: TRBJ2-1
clone size: -
D gene: TRBD2
V gene: TRBV29-1
CDR3 protein: CSVGLAGERPEQFF
CDR3 DNA: TGCAGCGTAGGACTAGCGGGCGAACGGCCTGAGCAGTTCTTC

J gene: TRBJ2-1
clone size: -
D gene: -
V gene: TRBV19
CDR3 protein: CASSILAGNDYNEQFF
CDR3 DNA: TGTGCCAGTAGTATTCTGGCGGGAAACGATTACAATGAGCAGTTCTTC

J gene: TRBJ2-3
clone size: -
D gene: -
V gene: TRBV19
CDR3 protein: CASSMEGMRTDTQYF
CDR3 DNA: TGTGCCAGTAGTATGGAGGGGATGAGGACAGATACGCAGTATTTT

J gene: TRBJ2-3
clone size: -
D gene: TRBD2
V gene: TRBV5-4
CDR3 protein: CASSAQTSGRALTQYF
CDR3 DNA: TGTGCCAGCAGCGCCCAGACTAGCGGGAGGGCACTCACGCAGTATTTT

J gene: TRBJ1-6
clone size: -
D gene: -
V gene: TRBV4-2
CDR3 protein: CASSQDRSASDNSPLHF
CDR3 DNA: TGTGCCAGCAGCCAAGACAGGTCCGCTTCGGATAATTCACCCCTCCACTTT

J gene: TRBJ2-1
clone size: -
D gene: -
V gene: TRBV7-9
CDR3 protein: CASSAQGFHEQFF
CDR3 DNA: TGTGCCAGCAGCGCCCAGGGGTTCCATGAGCAGTTCTTC

J gene: TRBJ1-2
clone size: -
D gene: TRBD1
V gene: TRBV6-1
CDR3 protein: CASSGTAYGYTF
CDR3 DNA: TGTGCCAGCAGCGGGACAGCTTATGGCTACACCTTC

J gene: TRBJ1-2
clone size: few
D gene: TRBD1
V gene: TRBV5-1
CDR3 protein: CASELGDSTRGYTF
CDR3 DNA: TGCGCCAGCGAGCTCGGGGACAGTACAAGAGGCTACACCTTC

J gene: TRBJ2-7
clone size: -
D gene: -
V gene: TRBV19
CDR3 protein: CASRWTSGDEQYF
CDR3 DNA: TGTGCCAGTAGATGGACCAGCGGAGACGAGCAGTACTTC

J gene: TRBJ1-1
clone size: -
D gene: -
V gene: TRBV5-1
CDR3 protein: CASSLEVRDTEAFF
CDR3 DNA: TGCGCCAGCAGCTTGGAAGTCCGGGACACTGAAGCTTTCTTT

J gene: TRBJ2-7
clone size: -
D gene: -
V gene: TRBV10-3
CDR3 protein: CAISSGTLGLEQYF
CDR3 DNA: TGTGCCATCAGTAGTGGGACACTCGGGCTCGAGCAGTACTTC

J gene: TRBJ2-7
clone size: -
D gene: -
V gene: TRBV19
CDR3 protein: CASSPLPLAAYEQYF
CDR3 DNA: TGTGCCAGTAGTCCTCTCCCGTTGGCAGCTTACGAGCAGTACTTC

J gene: TRBJ2-2
clone size: -
D gene: -
V gene: TRBV2
CDR3 protein: CASSLVGRTGELFF
CDR3 DNA: TGTGCCAGCAGTCTGGTGGGACGGACCGGGGAGCTGTTTTTT